This T cell receptor (beta chain) is drawn from a study of PD-L1 blockade in urothelial cancer. The repertoire was sequenced with immunoSEQ multiplex PCR; TCRdb's copy has only in-frame clones and lacks some. The table has more than 40,000 clones, about 81% seen once. Sample time point: pretreatment peripheral blood. Patients in the study were battling locally advanced or metastatic urothelial carcinoma. The V end was cut by 4 bases, the J end by 3 bases, with 22 bases between. In germline, CDR1 is SGHVS, CDR2 FQNEAQ. The CDR3 consists of 18 residues. The specimen was PBMCs, collected around atezolizumab (anti-PD-L1) treatment. The sequence came from a man aged 50 to 60 with urothelial cancer. The V call is TRBV7-8, the J call TRBJ1-5; D is possibly TRBD1 (6 bases). The CDR3 bases are TGTGCCAGCAGCTCCCGAGCTGGGGGCAGCGCAGACAATCAGCCCCAGCATTTT. Translated, it gives CASSSRAGGSADNQPQHF.